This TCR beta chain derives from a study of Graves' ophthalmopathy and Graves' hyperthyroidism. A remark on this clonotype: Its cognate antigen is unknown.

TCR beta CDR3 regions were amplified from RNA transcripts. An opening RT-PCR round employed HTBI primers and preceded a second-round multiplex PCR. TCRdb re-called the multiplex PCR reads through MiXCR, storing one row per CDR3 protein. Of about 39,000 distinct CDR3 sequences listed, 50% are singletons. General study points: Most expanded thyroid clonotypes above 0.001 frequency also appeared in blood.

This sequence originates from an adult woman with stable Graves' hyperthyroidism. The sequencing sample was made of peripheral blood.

CDR3 coding DNA: TGTGCCAGCAGCTTCCAAACCGGGACAGGCTCCTATAATTCACCCCTCCACTTT. This translates into CASSFQTGTGSYNSPLHF. The V gene is TRBV5-5, the J gene TRBJ1-6; 8 bases align to TRBD1. This CDR3 has 18 amino acids. The germline gives CDR1 SGHKS, CDR2 YYEKEE (reference sequence). Trimming removed 2 bases from V and 0 bases from J; junction bases left unmatched: 7.